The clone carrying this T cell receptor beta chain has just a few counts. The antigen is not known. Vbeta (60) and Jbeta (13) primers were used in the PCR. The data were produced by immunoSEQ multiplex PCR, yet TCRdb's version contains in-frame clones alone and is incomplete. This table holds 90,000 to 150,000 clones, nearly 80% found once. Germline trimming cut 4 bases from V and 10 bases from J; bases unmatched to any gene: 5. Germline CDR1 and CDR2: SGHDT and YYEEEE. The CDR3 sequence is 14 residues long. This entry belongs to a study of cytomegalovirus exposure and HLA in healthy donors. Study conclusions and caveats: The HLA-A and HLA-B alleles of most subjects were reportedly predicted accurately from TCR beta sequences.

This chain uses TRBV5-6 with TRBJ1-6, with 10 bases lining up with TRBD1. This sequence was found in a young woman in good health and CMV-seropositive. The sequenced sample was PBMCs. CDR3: CASSPGTGDSPLHF. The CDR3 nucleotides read TGTGCCAGCAGCCCCGGGACAGGGGACTCACCCCTCCACTTT.